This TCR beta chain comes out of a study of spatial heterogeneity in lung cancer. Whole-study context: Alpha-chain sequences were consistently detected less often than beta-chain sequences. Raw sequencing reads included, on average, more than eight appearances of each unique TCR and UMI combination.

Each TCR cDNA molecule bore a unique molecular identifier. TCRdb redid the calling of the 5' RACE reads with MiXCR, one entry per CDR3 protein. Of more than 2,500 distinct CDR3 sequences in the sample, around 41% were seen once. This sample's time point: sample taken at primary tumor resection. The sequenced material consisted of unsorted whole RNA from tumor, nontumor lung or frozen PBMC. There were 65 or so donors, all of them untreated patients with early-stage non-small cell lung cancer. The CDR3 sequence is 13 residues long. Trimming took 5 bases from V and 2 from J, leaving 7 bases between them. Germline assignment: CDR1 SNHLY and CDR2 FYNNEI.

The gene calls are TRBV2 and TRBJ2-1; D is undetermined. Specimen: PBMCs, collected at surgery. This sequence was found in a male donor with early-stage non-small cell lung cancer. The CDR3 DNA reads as TGTGCCAGCAGTCTCGAGACCTACAATGAGCAGTTCTTC. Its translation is CASSLETYNEQFF. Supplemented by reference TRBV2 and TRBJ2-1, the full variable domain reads EPEVTQTPSHQVTQMGQEVILRCVPISNHLYFYWYRQILGQKVEFLVSFYNNEISEKSEIFDDQFSVERPDGSNFTLKIRSTKLEDSAMYFCASSLETYNEQFFGPGTRLTVL.